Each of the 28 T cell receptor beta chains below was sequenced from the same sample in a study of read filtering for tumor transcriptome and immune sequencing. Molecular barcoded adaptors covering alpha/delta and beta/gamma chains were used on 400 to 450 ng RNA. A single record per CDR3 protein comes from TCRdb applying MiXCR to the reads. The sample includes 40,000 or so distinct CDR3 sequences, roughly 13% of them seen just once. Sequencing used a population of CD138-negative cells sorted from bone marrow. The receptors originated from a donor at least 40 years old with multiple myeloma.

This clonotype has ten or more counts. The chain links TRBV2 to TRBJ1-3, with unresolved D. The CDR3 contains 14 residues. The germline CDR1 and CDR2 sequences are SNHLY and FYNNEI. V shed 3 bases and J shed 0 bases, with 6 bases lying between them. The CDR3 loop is CASSDRISGNTIYF. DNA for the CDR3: TGTGCCAGCAGTGATCGCATCTCTGGAAACACCATATATTTT.

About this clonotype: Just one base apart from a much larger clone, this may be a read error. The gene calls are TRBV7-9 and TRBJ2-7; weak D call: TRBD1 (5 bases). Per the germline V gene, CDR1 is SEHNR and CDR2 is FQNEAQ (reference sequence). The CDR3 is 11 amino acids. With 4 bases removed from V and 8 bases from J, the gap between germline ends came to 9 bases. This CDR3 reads CASSSQDKQYF. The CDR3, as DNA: TGTGCCAGCAGCTCCCAGGACAAGCAGTACTTC. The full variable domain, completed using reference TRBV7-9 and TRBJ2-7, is DTGVSQNPRHKITKRGQNVTFRCDPISEHNRLYWYRQTLGQGPEFLTYFQNEAQLEKSRLLSDRFSAERPKGSFSTLEIQRTEQGDSAMYLCASSSQDKQYFGPGTRLTVT.

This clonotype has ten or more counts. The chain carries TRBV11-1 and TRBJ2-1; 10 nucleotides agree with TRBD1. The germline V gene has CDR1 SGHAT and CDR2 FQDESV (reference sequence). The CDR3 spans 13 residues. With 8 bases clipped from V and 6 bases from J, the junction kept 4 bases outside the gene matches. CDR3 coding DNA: TGTGCCAGCGCGACAGGGGGCGGCAATGAGCAGTTCTTC. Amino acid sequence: CASATGGGNEQFF.

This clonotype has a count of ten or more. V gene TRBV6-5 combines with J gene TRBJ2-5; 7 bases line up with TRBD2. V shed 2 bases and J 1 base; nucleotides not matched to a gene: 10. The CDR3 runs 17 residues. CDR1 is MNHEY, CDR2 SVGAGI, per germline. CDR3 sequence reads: CASSYGNPGGGQETQYF. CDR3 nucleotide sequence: TGTGCCAGCAGTTACGGAAATCCCGGCGGGGGCCAAGAGACCCAGTACTTC.

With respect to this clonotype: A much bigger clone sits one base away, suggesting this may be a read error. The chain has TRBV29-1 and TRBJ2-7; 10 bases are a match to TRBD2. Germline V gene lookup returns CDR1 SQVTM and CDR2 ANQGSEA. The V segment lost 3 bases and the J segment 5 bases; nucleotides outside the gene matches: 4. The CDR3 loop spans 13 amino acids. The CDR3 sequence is CSVDGTSANEQYF. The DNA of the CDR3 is TGCAGCGTTGATGGGACTAGCGCCAACGAGCAGTACTTC.

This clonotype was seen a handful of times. CDR3 in DNA: TGTGCCAGCAGCTTAGGAAATGTTTTCTCCGAGCAGTACTTC. Translation gives CASSLGNVFSEQYF. The V call is TRBV7-2, the J call TRBJ2-7; D is undetermined. This CDR3 contains 14 residues. Trimming removed 1 base from V and 6 bases from J, with 13 bases in between. Germline lookup yields CDR1 SGHTA and CDR2 FQGNSA. The complete variable domain, with remaining parts taken from reference TRBV7-2 and TRBJ2-7, reads GAGVSQSPSNKVTEKGKDVELRCDPISGHTALYWYRQSLGQGLEFLIYFQGNSAPDKSGLPSDRFSAERTGGSVSTLTIQRTQQEDSAVYLCASSLGNVFSEQYFGPGTRLTVT.

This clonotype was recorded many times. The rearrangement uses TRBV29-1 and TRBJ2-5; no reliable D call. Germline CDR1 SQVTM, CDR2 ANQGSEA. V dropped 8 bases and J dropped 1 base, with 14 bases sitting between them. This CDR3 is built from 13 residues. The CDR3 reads CSLRKTSQETQYF. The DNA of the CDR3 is TGCAGCCTCAGGAAGACAAGCCAAGAGACCCAGTACTTC.

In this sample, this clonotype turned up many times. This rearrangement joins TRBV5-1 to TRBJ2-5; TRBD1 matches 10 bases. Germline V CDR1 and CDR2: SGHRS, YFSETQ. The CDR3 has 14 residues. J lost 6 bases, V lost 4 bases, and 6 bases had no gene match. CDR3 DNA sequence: TGCGCCAGCAGCCCCCGACAGGGGGCAAAGACCCAGTACTTC. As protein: CASSPRQGAKTQYF.

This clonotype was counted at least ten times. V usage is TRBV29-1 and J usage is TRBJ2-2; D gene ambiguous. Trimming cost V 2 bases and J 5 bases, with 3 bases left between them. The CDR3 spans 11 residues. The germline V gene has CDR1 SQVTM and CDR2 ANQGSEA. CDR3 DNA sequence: TGCAGCGTTGAAAAAACCGGGGAGCTGTTTTTT. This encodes CSVEKTGELFF.

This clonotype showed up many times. CDR3 loop: CASSLRDTNNEQFF. CDR3 sequence (DNA): TGTGCCAGCAGCTTAAGGGACACCAACAATGAGCAGTTCTTC. The chain links TRBV7-8 to TRBJ2-1; possibly TRBD1 for D (6 bases). This CDR3 has 14 amino acids. The germline V and J ends were trimmed by 2 bases and 5 bases, with 10 bases remaining between them. Per the germline V gene, CDR1 is SGHVS and CDR2 is FQNEAQ. Based on the CDR3 plus reference TRBV7-8 and TRBJ2-1, the full variable domain is GAGVSQSPRYKVAKRGQDVALRCDPISGHVSLFWYQQALGQGPEFLTYFQNEAQLDKSGLPSDRFFAERPEGSVSTLKIQRTQQEDSAVYLCASSLRDTNNEQFFGPGTRLTVL.

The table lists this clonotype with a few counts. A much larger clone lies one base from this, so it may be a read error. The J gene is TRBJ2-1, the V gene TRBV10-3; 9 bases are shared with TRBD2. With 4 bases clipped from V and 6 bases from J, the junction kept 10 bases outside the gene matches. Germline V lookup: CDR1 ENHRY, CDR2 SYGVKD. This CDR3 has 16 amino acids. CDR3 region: CAISASGTSFSNEQFF. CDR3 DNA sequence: TGTGCCATCAGTGCATCCGGGACTAGCTTTAGCAATGAGCAGTTCTTC.

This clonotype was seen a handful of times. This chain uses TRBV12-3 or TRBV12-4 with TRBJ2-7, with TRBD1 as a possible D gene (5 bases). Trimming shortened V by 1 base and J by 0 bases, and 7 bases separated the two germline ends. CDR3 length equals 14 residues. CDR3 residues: CASSLGTNSYEQYF. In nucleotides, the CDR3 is TGTGCCAGCAGTTTAGGGACAAACTCCTACGAGCAGTACTTC.

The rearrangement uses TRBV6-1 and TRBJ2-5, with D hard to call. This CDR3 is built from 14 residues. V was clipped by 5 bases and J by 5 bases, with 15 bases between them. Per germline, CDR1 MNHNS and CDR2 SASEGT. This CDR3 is CASSLTHYSETQYF. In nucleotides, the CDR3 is TGTGCCAGCAGTTTGACACATTATTCGGAGACCCAGTACTTC.

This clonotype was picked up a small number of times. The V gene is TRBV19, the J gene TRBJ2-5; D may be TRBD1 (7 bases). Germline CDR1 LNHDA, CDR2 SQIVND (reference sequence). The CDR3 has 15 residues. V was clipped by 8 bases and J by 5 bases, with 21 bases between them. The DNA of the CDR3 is TGTGCCAGTTTTTACAGGGGAGGTATAATGGAGACCCAGTACTTC. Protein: CASFYRGGIMETQYF. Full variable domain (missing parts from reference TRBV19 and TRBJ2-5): DGGITQSPKYLFRKEGQNVTLSCEQNLNHDAMYWYRQDPGQGLRLIYYSQIVNDFQKGDIAEGYSVSREKKESFPLTVTSAQKNPTAFYLCASFYRGGIMETQYFGPGTRLLVL.

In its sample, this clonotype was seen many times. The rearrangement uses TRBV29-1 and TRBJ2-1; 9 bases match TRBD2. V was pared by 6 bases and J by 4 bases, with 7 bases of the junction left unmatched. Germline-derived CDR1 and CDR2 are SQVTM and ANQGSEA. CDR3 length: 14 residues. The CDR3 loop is CSVVAGVGYNEQFF. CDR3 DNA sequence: TGCAGCGTCGTAGCGGGAGTGGGGTACAATGAGCAGTTCTTC.

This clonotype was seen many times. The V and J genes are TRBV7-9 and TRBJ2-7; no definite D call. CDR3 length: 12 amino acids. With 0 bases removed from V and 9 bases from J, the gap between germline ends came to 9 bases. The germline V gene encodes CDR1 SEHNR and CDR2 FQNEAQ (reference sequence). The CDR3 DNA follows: TGTGCCAGCAGCTTAGCAGAGGCTAGGCAGTACTTC. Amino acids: CASSLAEARQYF. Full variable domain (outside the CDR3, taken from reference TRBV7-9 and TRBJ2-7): DTGVSQNPRHKITKRGQNVTFRCDPISEHNRLYWYRQTLGQGPEFLTYFQNEAQLEKSRLLSDRFSAERPKGSFSTLEIQRTEQGDSAMYLCASSLAEARQYFGPGTRLTVT.

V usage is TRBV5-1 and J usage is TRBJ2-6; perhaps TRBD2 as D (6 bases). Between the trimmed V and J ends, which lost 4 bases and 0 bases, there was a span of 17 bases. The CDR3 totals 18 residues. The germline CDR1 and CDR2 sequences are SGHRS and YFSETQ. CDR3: CASSVNSGAGSGANVLTF. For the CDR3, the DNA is TGCGCCAGCAGCGTGAACTCGGGAGCCGGCTCTGGGGCCAACGTCCTGACTTTC.

This CDR3 reads CASSSGLAGGPSYNEQFF. As DNA, the CDR3 is TGTGCCAGCAGCTCGGGACTAGCGGGAGGGCCGTCCTACAATGAGCAGTTCTTC. The V and J genes are TRBV7-9 and TRBJ2-1, with 16 bases lining up with TRBD2. This CDR3 spans 18 amino acids. J lost 1 base, V lost 4 bases, and 4 bases had no gene match. Germline CDR1 reads SEHNR; CDR2 reads FQNEAQ (reference sequence).

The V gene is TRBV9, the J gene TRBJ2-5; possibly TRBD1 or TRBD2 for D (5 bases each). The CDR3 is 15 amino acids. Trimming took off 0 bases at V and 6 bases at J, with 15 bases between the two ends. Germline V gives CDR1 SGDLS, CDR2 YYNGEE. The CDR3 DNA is TGTGCCAGCAGCGTAGTACATGGAGGACAACAGACCCAGTACTTC. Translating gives CASSVVHGGQQTQYF. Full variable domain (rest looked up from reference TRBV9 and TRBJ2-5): DSGVTQTPKHLITATGQRVTLRCSPRSGDLSVYWYQQSLDQGLQFLIQYYNGEERAKGNILERFSAQQFPDLHSELNLSSLELGDSALYFCASSVVHGGQQTQYFGPGTRLLVL.

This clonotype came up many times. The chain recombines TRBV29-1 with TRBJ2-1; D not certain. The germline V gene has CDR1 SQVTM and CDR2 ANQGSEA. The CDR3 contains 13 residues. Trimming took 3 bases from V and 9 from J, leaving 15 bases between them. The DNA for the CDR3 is TGCAGCGTTGACACCCTACTCTGGAGTGAGCAGTTCTTC. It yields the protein CSVDTLLWSEQFF.

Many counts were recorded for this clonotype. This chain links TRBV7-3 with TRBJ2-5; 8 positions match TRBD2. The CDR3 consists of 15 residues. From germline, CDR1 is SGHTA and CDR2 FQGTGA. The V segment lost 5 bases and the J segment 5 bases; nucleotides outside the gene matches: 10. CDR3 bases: TGTGCCAGCAGCCTGACCGGGACTAGTGGGGAGACCCAGTACTTC. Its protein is CASSLTGTSGETQYF.

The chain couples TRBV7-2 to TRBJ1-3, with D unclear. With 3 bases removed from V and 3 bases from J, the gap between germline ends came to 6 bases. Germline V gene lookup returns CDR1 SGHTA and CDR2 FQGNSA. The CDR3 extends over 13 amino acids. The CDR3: CASSFSDGNTIYF. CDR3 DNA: TGTGCCAGCAGCTTCAGCGATGGAAACACCATATATTTT.

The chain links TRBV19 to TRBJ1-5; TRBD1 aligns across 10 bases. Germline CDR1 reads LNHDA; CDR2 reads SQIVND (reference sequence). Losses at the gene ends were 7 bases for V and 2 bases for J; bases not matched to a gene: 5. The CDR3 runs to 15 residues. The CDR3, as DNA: TGTGCCAGTACCCGGGACAGGGGAGGCAATCAGCCCCAGCATTTT. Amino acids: CASTRDRGGNQPQHF.

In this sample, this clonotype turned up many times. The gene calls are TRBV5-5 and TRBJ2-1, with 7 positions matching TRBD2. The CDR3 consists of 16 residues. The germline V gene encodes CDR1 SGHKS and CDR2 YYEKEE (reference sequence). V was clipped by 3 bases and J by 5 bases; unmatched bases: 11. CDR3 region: CASSSDAGVSHNEQFF. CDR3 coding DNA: TGTGCCAGCAGCTCGGATGCGGGAGTTTCCCACAATGAGCAGTTCTTC.

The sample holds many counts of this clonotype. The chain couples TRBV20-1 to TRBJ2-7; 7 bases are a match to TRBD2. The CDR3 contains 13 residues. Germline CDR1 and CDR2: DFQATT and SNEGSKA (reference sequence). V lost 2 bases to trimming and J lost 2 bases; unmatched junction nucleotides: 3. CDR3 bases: TGCAGTGCTAGATTAGCGGGCACCTACGAGCAGTACTTC. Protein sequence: CSARLAGTYEQYF.

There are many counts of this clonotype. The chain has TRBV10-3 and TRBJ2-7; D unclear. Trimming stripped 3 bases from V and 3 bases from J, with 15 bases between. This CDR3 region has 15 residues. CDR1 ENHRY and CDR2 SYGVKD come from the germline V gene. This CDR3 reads CAISEGVIARYEQYF. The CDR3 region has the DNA TGTGCCATCAGTGAAGGTGTGATAGCCCGCTACGAGCAGTACTTC.

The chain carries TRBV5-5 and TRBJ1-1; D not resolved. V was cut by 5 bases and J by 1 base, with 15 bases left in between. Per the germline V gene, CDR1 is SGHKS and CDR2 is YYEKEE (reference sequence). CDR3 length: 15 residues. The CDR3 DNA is TGTGCCAGCAGACCCGTGCGAGGGTGGAACACTGAAGCTTTCTTT. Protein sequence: CASRPVRGWNTEAFF.

The CDR3 nucleotides are TGTGCCAGCAGTCCCCCCGGGGTCGAAAAACTGTTTTTT. As protein: CASSPPGVEKLFF. The chain carries TRBV28 and TRBJ1-4; no definite D call. Germline V gene data show CDR1 as MDHEN and CDR2 as SYDVKM. The CDR3 totals 13 residues. The V end lost 5 bases, the J end lost 8 bases, and 12 bases lay between the germline ends.